A single sample is the source of the 28 T cell receptor beta chains below, sequenced in a study of molecular identifiers for immune sequencing clone quantification. TCRdb recomputed calls from the PCR reads with MiXCR, one row per CDR3 protein. Seen here are about 500,000 distinct CDR3 sequences, around 21% observed once, and the top ten hold around 0.86%. Sequenced sample: naive CD8+ T cells from blood, with Jurkat cell RNA spiked in. Subset described: FACS-sorted CD8+CD4-CCR7+CD45RA+ naive T cells. The receptors here all came from a human donor in good health. Some libraries in this study had Jurkat cell RNA spiked in.

The chain employs TRBV6-5 and TRBJ1-4; D remains unclear. CDR1 is MNHEY, CDR2 SVGAGI, per germline. The germline V and J ends were trimmed by 7 bases and 3 bases, with 15 bases remaining between them. CDR3 length: 15 residues. This CDR3 is CASTPNLGSNEKLFF. For the CDR3, the DNA is TGTGCCAGCACTCCGAATTTAGGCTCTAATGAAAAACTGTTTTTT.

This clonotype was detected many times. This chain joins TRBV5-1 and TRBJ2-7; D gene unclear. The CDR3 is 13 amino acids. Between the trimmed V and J ends, which lost 4 bases and 4 bases, there was a span of 12 bases. CDR1 and CDR2 (germline): SGHRS, YFSETQ. The DNA for the CDR3 is TGCGCCAGCAGCGAAATGTCCGGGTACGAGCAGTACTTC. It translates to CASSEMSGYEQYF.

In the case of this clonotype: One base away lies a much larger clone, so this may be a sequencing read error. V gene TRBV12-3 or TRBV12-4 combines with J gene TRBJ2-7; the D gene is possibly TRBD2 (6 bases). This CDR3 region has 13 residues. V gave up 4 bases and J gave up 8 bases, with 15 bases separating them. The CDR3 protein is CASSWDRGSKQYF. CDR3 in DNA: TGTGCCAGCAGTTGGGATCGGGGGTCCAAGCAGTACTTC.

To note about this clonotype: With a much larger clone just one base away, this may be a read error. The V call is TRBV10-2, the J call TRBJ1-5, with TRBD1 as a possible D gene (5 bases). CDR3 length: 14 residues. The germline V gene encodes CDR1 WSHSY and CDR2 SAAADI. The V and J ends lost 2 bases and 5 bases respectively, with 10 bases between them. The CDR3: CASSEAKGDQPQHF. CDR3 bases: TGCGCCAGCAGTGAGGCGAAAGGGGATCAGCCCCAGCATTTT.

This clonotype was counted at least ten times. Here the CDR3 DNA reads TGTGCCAGCAGCGAGGACGGCCCGCCTGAGACCCAGTACTTC. This encodes CASSEDGPPETQYF. The chain joins TRBV9 to TRBJ2-5; D ambiguous. The CDR3 totals 14 residues. The germline V gene encodes CDR1 SGDLS and CDR2 YYNGEE. The V and J ends lost 3 bases and 5 bases respectively, with 14 bases between them.

In regard to this clonotype: A much larger clonotype is one base distant, so this may be a read error. The chain is built from TRBV19 and TRBJ2-7; D is possibly TRBD2 (7 bases). The CDR3 covers 13 residues. V was trimmed by 11 bases and J by 4 bases, leaving 18 bases between them. The V gene's germline CDR1 is LNHDA and CDR2 SQIVND (reference sequence). The CDR3 bases are TGTGCCGGCGGACTAGGGGGTCAATACGAGCAGTACTTC. It is translated as CAGGLGGQYEQYF.

This clonotype was counted many times. The chain links TRBV5-1 to TRBJ2-5, with D possibly TRBD2 on 6 matching bases. This CDR3 has 16 amino acids. V was shortened by 0 bases and J by 1 base, with 13 bases between the two germline ends. Germline V gene data show CDR1 as SGHRS and CDR2 as YFSETQ. The chain's CDR3 is CASSLVVRAGQETQYF. The CDR3 DNA follows: TGCGCCAGCAGCTTGGTTGTCCGAGCGGGCCAAGAGACCCAGTACTTC.

Concerning this clonotype itself: A much more abundant neighbour one base away suggests this may be a read error. The CDR3: CARSPTPAAISYNEQFF. The CDR3 DNA sequence: TGTGCCAGGAGCCCTACCCCTGCAGCGATCTCCTACAATGAGCAGTTCTTC. The J gene is TRBJ2-1, the V gene TRBV7-2; no clear D. The CDR3 has 17 amino acids. CDR1 is SGHTA and CDR2 is FQGNSA in the germline V gene. V lost 9 bases, J lost 0 bases, and 21 bases lay in between.

This clonotype appeared a few times. V is TRBV7-9 and J is TRBJ2-7, with 14 bases that match TRBD2. The CDR3 runs 20 residues. Germline V lookup: CDR1 SEHNR, CDR2 FQNEAQ (reference sequence). J gave up 5 bases and V 1 base, and 16 bases lay outside the gene matches. The CDR3 nucleotides are TGTGCCAGCAGCTTAGTAGGTCTCCCCGGGACTAGCGGGAGTCCGGACGAGCAGTACTTC. The encoded protein is CASSLVGLPGTSGSPDEQYF.

This clonotype was picked up a small number of times. The J gene is TRBJ2-7, the V gene TRBV5-1; a weak D match, TRBD1 (6 bases). The CDR3 runs to 16 residues. The V gene lost 4 bases and the J gene lost 3 bases, with 20 bases spanning the gap. From germline, CDR1 is SGHRS and CDR2 YFSETQ. The CDR3 DNA reads TGCGCCAGCAGCCCCGGGCAGGGACAATCCTACTACGAGCAGTACTTC. Its protein is CASSPGQGQSYYEQYF.

This clonotype was counted many times. The chain recombines TRBV11-2 with TRBJ2-1; D gene unclear. The CDR3 contains 13 residues. Trimming left V 2 bases short and J 7 bases short, with 9 bases between. Germline V gene data show CDR1 as SGHAT and CDR2 as FQNNGV. CDR3 nucleotides: TGTGCCAGCAGCTTAATGGATGCAAATGAGCAGTTCTTC. Protein sequence: CASSLMDANEQFF.

As for this clonotype: This may be a read error, as it is one base from a much larger clone. This chain links TRBV5-4 with TRBJ2-2, with TRBD1 matching over 9 bases. The CDR3 runs to 17 residues. CDR1 is SGHNT and CDR2 is YYREEE in the germline V gene (reference sequence). This CDR3 is CASRLVEGQGNTGELFF. CDR3 DNA: TGTGCCAGCAGATTGGTGGAGGGACAGGGGAACACCGGGGAGCTGTTTTTT.

This rearrangement joins TRBV6-2 or TRBV6-3 to TRBJ2-7; TRBD2 matches at 12 bases. Germline CDR1 and CDR2: MNHEY and SVGEGT. The V gene end was trimmed by 8 bases and the J gene end by 5 bases; junction bases not matched to a gene: 10. This CDR3 has 15 residues. This CDR3 reads CASELAGGWKHEQYF. DNA of the CDR3: TGTGCCAGCGAGCTAGCGGGAGGGTGGAAGCACGAGCAGTACTTC.

This clonotype was seen ten or more times. The chain couples TRBV27 to TRBJ2-7, with 8 positions matching TRBD1. This CDR3 comprises 13 residues. The V gene end was trimmed by 6 bases and the J gene end by 5 bases; junction bases not matched to a gene: 6. Germline V gene lookup returns CDR1 MNHEY and CDR2 SMNVEV (reference sequence). This chain's CDR3 is CASRKTGVNEQYF. DNA of the CDR3: TGTGCCAGCAGGAAGACAGGGGTCAACGAGCAGTACTTC.

The chain joins TRBV19 to TRBJ1-1, with 8 bases matching TRBD1. This CDR3 is 15 amino acids long. Trimming cost V 3 bases and J 8 bases; bases outside gene matches: 11. Germline V CDR1 and CDR2: LNHDA, SQIVND (reference sequence). In DNA, the CDR3 is TGTGCCAGTAGTATCAGTCAGGGGGCTAAGGCAGAAGCTTTCTTT. Encoded protein: CASSISQGAKAEAFF.

This clonotype was detected a few times. This chain joins TRBV13 and TRBJ1-5; 7 bases align to TRBD1. Trimming at V came to 5 bases and at J to 2 bases, leaving 15 bases not matched to a gene. The CDR3 runs to 18 residues. Germline CDR1 reads PRHDT; CDR2 reads FYEKMQ (reference sequence). The CDR3 coding sequence is TGTGCCAGCAGCAACCCAACTACTAGACAGGGCTGCAATCAGCCCCAGCATTTT. Protein product: CASSNPTTRQGCNQPQHF.

On this clonotype: A single base separates this from a much larger clone, so it may be a read error. The rearrangement links TRBV7-6 to TRBJ1-1, with 10 positions matching TRBD1. The germline gives CDR1 SGHVS, CDR2 FNYEAQ. The CDR3 spans 16 residues. CDR3 region: CACSRTTGGEEDEAFF. CDR3 nucleotide sequence: TGTGCCTGCAGCAGGACGACAGGGGGCGAAGAGGATGAAGCTTTCTTT.

V and J are TRBV11-2 and TRBJ2-7, with 7 bases lining up with TRBD2. Germline values: CDR1 SGHAT, CDR2 FQNNGV. CDR3 length: 14 amino acids. After removal of 5 bases from V and 0 bases from J, the junction contained 4 bases not matched to a gene. CDR3 region: CASSLAVSSYEQYF. Here the CDR3 DNA reads TGTGCCAGCAGCCTAGCGGTCAGCTCCTACGAGCAGTACTTC. Supplemented by reference TRBV11-2 and TRBJ2-7, the full variable domain reads EAGVAQSPRYKIIEKRQSVAFWCNPISGHATLYWYQQILGQGPKLLIQFQNNGVVDDSQLPKDRFSAERLKGVDSTLKIQPAKLEDSAVYLCASSLAVSSYEQYFGPGTRLTVT.

The chain recombines TRBV6-5 with TRBJ1-1, with a possible D match to TRBD1 (6 bases). Germline assignment: CDR1 MNHEY and CDR2 SVGAGI. The CDR3 contains 15 residues. V lost 4 bases and J lost 5, with 17 bases in between. This CDR3 reads CASSSLRVRGTEAFF. CDR3 nucleotide sequence: TGTGCCAGCAGTTCCCTCCGGGTCAGGGGAACTGAAGCTTTCTTT.

This clonotype was observed a handful of times. The V and J genes are TRBV6-5 and TRBJ1-4; D unresolved. Trimming removed 2 bases at V and 6 bases at J, with 10 bases between. Germline CDR1 is MNHEY and CDR2 is SVGAGI. CDR3 length equals 14 residues. The CDR3 protein is CASSYVEGDEKLFF. The CDR3 nucleotides read TGTGCCAGCAGTTACGTGGAGGGAGATGAAAAACTGTTTTTT.

In its sample, this clonotype was seen many times. This chain connects TRBV12-3 or TRBV12-4 to TRBJ2-5, with a possible D match to TRBD1 (7 bases). The CDR3 is 14 residues long. V lost 6 bases, J lost 2 bases, and 13 bases lay in between. The CDR3, as DNA: TGTGCCAGCAGCCGCGGGACAGCACAAGAGACCCAGTACTTC. It translates to CASSRGTAQETQYF.

Comment on this clonotype: A much larger clone lies a single base off, so this may be a read error. The chain employs TRBV2 and TRBJ2-5; weak D call: TRBD1 (6 bases). Germline V gene data show CDR1 as SNHLY and CDR2 as FYNNEI. This CDR3 is 14 amino acids long. This CDR3 reads CASRETGSQEAQYF. The CDR3, as DNA: TGTGCCAGCAGAGAGACAGGTTCCCAAGAGGCCCAGTACTTC.

In this sample, this clonotype turned up a few times. As DNA, the CDR3 is TGCGCCAGCAGCTTGGGTGTACTAGGCTCCTACGAGCAGTACTTC. It specifies CASSLGVLGSYEQYF. The J gene is TRBJ2-7, the V gene TRBV5-1; possible D gene TRBD2, 5 bases. The CDR3 totals 15 residues. The germline V and J ends were trimmed by 0 bases and 0 bases, with 10 bases remaining between them. The germline V gene has CDR1 SGHRS and CDR2 YFSETQ.

This clonotype was recorded at least ten times. This chain joins TRBV6-5 and TRBJ1-1; D is unclear. This CDR3 has 12 residues. Germline loops: CDR1 MNHEY, CDR2 SVGAGI. The V end was cut by 6 bases, the J end by 0 bases, with 5 bases between. CDR3 sequence reads: CASRQMNTEAFF. In DNA, the CDR3 is TGTGCCAGCAGACAGATGAACACTGAAGCTTTCTTT.

This clonotype was seen a few times. This rearrangement joins TRBV28 to TRBJ1-1; D gene unclear. Trimming cost V 5 bases and J 7 bases, with 14 bases left between them. This CDR3 contains 13 residues. Germline V lookup: CDR1 MDHEN, CDR2 SYDVKM. CDR3 coding DNA: TGTGCCAGCAGTCCCCCCTCGTCAAATGAAGCTTTCTTT. Residues: CASSPPSSNEAFF.

This rearrangement joins TRBV6-2 or TRBV6-3 to TRBJ2-3; 7 bases match TRBD2. Germline V lookup: CDR1 MNHEY, CDR2 SVGEGT. The CDR3 has 16 amino acids. The V and J ends lost 6 bases and 7 bases, in that order; junction bases with no gene match: 16. CDR3 sequence: CASSPRLAGLEYTQYF. The CDR3 DNA reads as TGTGCCAGCAGCCCCAGACTAGCTGGTTTAGAATATACGCAGTATTTT.

This chain joins TRBV13 and TRBJ2-7, with a tentative D call TRBD2 (5 bases). V was shortened by 2 bases and J by 5 bases, with 19 bases between the two germline ends. The CDR3 is 16 amino acids. Germline V CDR1 and CDR2: PRHDT, FYEKMQ (reference sequence). The CDR3 region is CASSLSAAGLWDEQYF. The CDR3 bases are TGTGCCAGCAGCTTATCCGCGGCGGGCCTCTGGGACGAGCAGTACTTC.

In regard to this clonotype: Given the absence of the conserved phenylalanine or tryptophan at the CDR3 end, a read error is likely. This rearrangement joins TRBV6-6 to TRBJ2-7, with 7 bases matching TRBD1. Germline V gene sequence: CDR1 MNHNY, CDR2 SVGAGI (reference sequence). The CDR3 is 17 amino acids. The V and J ends lost 4 bases and 2 bases, in that order; junction bases with no gene match: 14. Here the CDR3 reads CASSSSPGQTTTYEQYS. For the CDR3, the DNA is TGTGCCAGCAGTTCGAGTCCGGGACAGACGACAACCTACGAGCAGTACTCC.